The clone carrying this T cell receptor (beta chain) was counted between two and nine times. Its antigen is not identified. Amplification by 5'RACE using constant-segment primers produced TCR alpha and TCR beta cDNA libraries that carried sample barcodes and UMIs. TCRdb re-called the 5' RACE reads with MiXCR, one entry per CDR3 protein. The data hold approximately 190,000 distinct CDR3 sequences, with 15% to 20% observed a single time. The sample originates from a study of T-cell memory formation after mild COVID-19. Study-wide points: Contracting CD4+ clones were located mainly in CM and EM, and CD8+ clones in EMRA. CD4+ bias marked clones expanding day 15 to 37, unlike balanced contracting clones.

The specimen sequenced was PBMCs or a T cell subset sorted from them (not recorded which). This TCR derives from an adult woman who had mild COVID-19 (a few samples of this study predate the infection). Cell type and time point are not known.

CDR3 nucleotide sequence: TGTGCCAGCAGTCCACGTTTTAGGGAAGCTTTCTTT. Translating gives CASSPRFREAFF. This sequence joins TRBV12-3 or TRBV12-4 and TRBJ1-1; unclear D gene. This CDR3 has 12 residues. Trimming removed 5 bases at V and 8 bases at J, with 12 bases between.